These 19 T cell receptor beta chains came from one sample sequenced in a study of cytomegalovirus exposure and HLA in healthy donors. PCR primers comprised 60 Vbeta and 13 Jbeta primers. Some clones are missing from TCRdb's copy, which holds only in-frame ones; the method was immunoSEQ multiplex PCR. Of 100,000 to 120,000 clones in the sample, 70% to 85% were seen once. The sequencing sample was made of PBMCs. These receptors came from a young woman in good health and CMV-seronegative.

This chain uses TRBV2 with TRBJ1-1; the D is unclear. The germline V gene has CDR1 SNHLY and CDR2 FYNNEI. V was cut by 5 bases and J by 2 bases, with 18 bases left in between. The CDR3 runs 16 residues. CDR3 bases: TGTGCCAGCAGTCGAGAAATGGCCTCACTAAACACTGAAGCTTTCTTT. This sequence encodes CASSREMASLNTEAFF.

The chain combines TRBV5-1 with TRBJ2-3, with 7 bases fitting TRBD2. The CDR3 spans 15 residues. Germline trimming cut 7 bases from V and 4 bases from J; bases unmatched to any gene: 12. Germline V lookup: CDR1 SGHRS, CDR2 YFSETQ. Written as DNA, the CDR3 is TGCGCCAGCGGCCGTAGCGGGTCTGGCGCAGATACGCAGTATTTT. Its translation: CASGRSGSGADTQYF.

The chain links TRBV5-1 to TRBJ1-6; D call uncertain. Germline-derived CDR1 and CDR2 are SGHRS and YFSETQ. Trimming left V 4 bases short and J 10 bases short, with 18 bases between. There are 15 residues in the CDR3. This CDR3 reads CASSKALDTLSPLHF. The DNA of the CDR3 is TGCGCCAGCAGCAAGGCCTTAGACACGTTATCACCCCTCCACTTT.

The chain employs TRBV12-5 and TRBJ1-5; 7 bases are shared with TRBD1. CDR1 and CDR2 from the germline V gene are LGHNT and FRNRAP. The junction had 12 bases not matched to a gene; V was cut back by 2 bases and J by 5 bases. This CDR3 spans 17 amino acids. In DNA, the CDR3 is TGTGCTAGTGGTTTGCCGCCATACAGGGGCCAATATCAGCCCCAGCATTTT. It is translated as CASGLPPYRGQYQPQHF. Full variable domain (rest looked up from reference TRBV12-5 and TRBJ1-5): DARVTQTPRHKVTEMGQEVTMRCQPILGHNTVFWYRQTMMQGLELLAYFRNRAPLDDSGMPKDRFSAEMPDATLATLKIQPSEPRDSAVYFCASGLPPYRGQYQPQHFGDGTRLSIL.

V usage is TRBV7-8 and J usage is TRBJ2-3; the match to TRBD2 covers 7 bases. Trimming cost V 3 bases and J 3 bases; bases outside gene matches: 0. The length of the CDR3 is 13 residues. The V gene's germline CDR1 is SGHVS and CDR2 FQNEAQ. CDR3 protein: CASSLGLTDTQYF. In nucleotides, the CDR3 is TGTGCCAGCAGCTTGGGACTAACAGATACGCAGTATTTT.

The chain employs TRBV4-3 and TRBJ2-5, with TRBD2 matching 11 bases. The CDR3 extends over 17 amino acids. V dropped 0 bases and J dropped 2; count of bases not matched to a gene: 5. Germline CDR1 and CDR2: LGHNA and YSLEER. The CDR3 nucleotides read TGCGCCAGCAGCCAAGATCCTCCTAGCGGGGGGCAAGAGACCCAGTACTTC. This encodes CASSQDPPSGGQETQYF.

V usage is TRBV7-9 and J usage is TRBJ2-7, with D tentatively TRBD2 (5 bases). Germline V gene sequence: CDR1 SEHNR, CDR2 FQNEAQ (reference sequence). The CDR3 runs 13 residues. Trimming took off 2 bases at V and 5 bases at J, with 10 bases between the two ends. CDR3 loop: CASSLSGSHEQYF. In DNA, the CDR3 is TGTGCCAGCAGCTTAAGTGGGAGCCACGAGCAGTACTTC.

The chain uses TRBV4-3 and TRBJ2-1; the D gene is possibly TRBD1 (6 bases). This CDR3 is 13 amino acids long. The V end lost 8 bases, the J end lost 3 bases, and 11 bases lay between the germline ends. CDR1 and CDR2 (germline): LGHNA, YSLEER. This chain's CDR3 is CASGGHVYNEQFF. In DNA form, the CDR3 reads TGCGCCAGCGGGGGACACGTCTACAATGAGCAGTTCTTC.

CDR3 residues: CASSFQGPNYGYTF. In DNA form, the CDR3 reads TGTGCCAGCAGTTTCCAGGGGCCTAACTATGGCTACACCTTC. The chain links TRBV27 to TRBJ1-2, with D tentatively TRBD1 (6 bases). This CDR3 spans 14 amino acids. V lost 3 bases, J lost 0 bases, and 8 bases lay in between. The germline CDR1 and CDR2 sequences are MNHEY and SMNVEV (reference sequence).

This clone was detected only a few times. The V and J genes are TRBV5-1 and TRBJ1-5, with D possibly being TRBD1 (5 bases). Germline V gene sequence: CDR1 SGHRS, CDR2 YFSETQ. V lost 4 bases and J 6 bases, leaving 17 bases between the germline ends. The CDR3 spans 15 residues. The CDR3 region is CASSPGERGGQPQHF. CDR3 in DNA: TGCGCCAGCAGCCCGGGGGAGAGGGGAGGTCAGCCCCAGCATTTT.

This clone has a handful of counts. V gene TRBV6-1 combines with J gene TRBJ1-1; the D gene is possibly TRBD1 (6 bases). The V gene lost 4 bases and the J gene lost 3 bases, with 9 bases spanning the gap. Germline V gene sequence: CDR1 MNHNS, CDR2 SASEGT. CDR3 length equals 13 residues. The CDR3 spells CASSGQEDTEAFF. CDR3 in DNA: TGTGCCAGCAGTGGACAGGAGGACACTGAAGCTTTCTTT.

This clone was counted once. The chain has TRBV29-1 and TRBJ2-5; D gene uncertain. This CDR3 contains 12 residues. V lost 6 bases and J lost 4, with 12 bases in between. Germline values: CDR1 SQVTM, CDR2 ANQGSEA. CDR3 protein: CSVGKPPETQYF. CDR3 coding DNA: TGCAGCGTGGGCAAGCCCCCAGAGACCCAGTACTTC.

The sample holds one count of this clone. Written as DNA, the CDR3 is TGTGCCAGCAGCGGACTAGGGCCCCCCCGGGAGACCCAGTACTTC. This translates into CASSGLGPPRETQYF. The rearrangement joins TRBV27 to TRBJ2-5; 7 bases agree with TRBD2. V shed 6 bases and J 5 bases; nucleotides not matched to a gene: 12. Germline V gene sequence: CDR1 MNHEY, CDR2 SMNVEV (reference sequence). CDR3 length: 15 residues.

The chain combines TRBV5-4 with TRBJ1-2; no definite D call. CDR3 length: 15 residues. Germline V gene sequence: CDR1 SGHNT, CDR2 YYREEE (reference sequence). Trimming stripped 5 bases from V and 0 bases from J, with 14 bases between. The CDR3 bases are TGTGCCAGCAGGCGAGACCGGGGAGCTAACTATGGCTACACCTTC. Amino acid sequence: CASRRDRGANYGYTF.

This clone is a singleton in its sample. The chain has TRBV19 and TRBJ1-5, with D possibly matching TRBD1 (5 bases). The germline gives CDR1 LNHDA, CDR2 SQIVND (reference sequence). V was cut by 4 bases and J by 0 bases, with 19 bases left in between. CDR3 length equals 18 residues. CDR3 amino acids: CASSTPPGHPYSNQPQHF. CDR3 DNA sequence: TGTGCCAGTAGTACTCCCCCCGGACACCCGTATAGCAATCAGCCCCAGCATTTT.

The CDR3 DNA follows: TGTGCCAGCAGCTTACCACAGGGCCACGAGCAGTACTTC. As protein: CASSLPQGHEQYF. The chain is built from TRBV7-6 and TRBJ2-7; D is perhaps TRBD1 (6 bases). V shed 2 bases and J shed 5 bases, with 10 bases lying between them. Germline CDR1 SGHVS, CDR2 FNYEAQ. The CDR3 has 13 residues.

V usage is TRBV14 and J usage is TRBJ1-4; 9 bases are shared with TRBD1. The CDR3 contains 15 residues. Germline assignment: CDR1 SGHDN and CDR2 FVKESK. Unmatched junction bases numbered 7, after V lost 3 bases and J lost 8 bases. CDR3 DNA sequence: TGTGCCAGCAGCCAGTCCGGGACAGGGACAGAAAAACTGTTTTTT. It specifies CASSQSGTGTEKLFF.

The chain employs TRBV5-1 and TRBJ2-1, with 12 bases identical to TRBD2. After removal of 7 bases from V and 3 bases from J, the junction contained 5 bases not matched to a gene. Looked up from germline, CDR1 is SGHRS and CDR2 is YFSETQ. The CDR3 has 15 amino acids. The DNA of the CDR3 is TGCGCCAGCCAACCTAGCGGGAGGGACTACAATGAGCAGTTCTTC. Its protein product is CASQPSGRDYNEQFF.

This clone turned up a few times. V and J are TRBV21-1 and TRBJ1-1; TRBD1 is the table's D call and was not checked against the DNA. TRBV21-1 is noted as a pseudogene. The CDR3 sequence is 13 residues long. The CDR3 DNA follows: TGTGCCAGCAGCAAAACAGAGAACACTGAAGCTTTCTTT. Protein: CASSKTENTEAFF.